Below are 18 T cell receptor beta chains sequenced from a single sample in a study of TIL therapy for anti-PD-1-resistant metastatic lung cancer. Sequencing used immunoSEQ v3. Sequencing used immunoSEQ multiplex PCR; TCRdb keeps in-frame clones, though not all of them. The data show 52,000 or so clones, about 81% seen once. Time point denoted: pre-treatment sample, taken before nivolumab and TIL therapy. Source: blood, taken at baseline. The receptors come from a person between 30 and 79 years old with non-small cell lung cancer.

The chain carries TRBV18 and TRBJ1-1; a weak D match, TRBD1 (6 bases). This CDR3 spans 14 amino acids. V was clipped by 2 bases and J by 4 bases, with 11 bases between them. The germline V gene has CDR1 KGHSH and CDR2 LQKENI. CDR3 in DNA: TGTGCCAGCTCACCAGCACAGGGAGGCACTGAAGCTTTCTTT. Its protein is CASSPAQGGTEAFF.

The chain recombines TRBV7-6 with TRBJ2-2; 7 bases line up with TRBD2. With 7 bases clipped from V and 6 bases from J, the junction kept 11 bases outside the gene matches. The germline gives CDR1 SGHVS, CDR2 FNYEAQ. The CDR3 runs to 15 residues. The CDR3 DNA sequence: TGTGCCAGCATCGGGGCGGCGGGAGTATCCGGGGAGCTGTTTTTT. Residues: CASIGAAGVSGELFF.

V is TRBV19 and J is TRBJ2-4; no definite D call. The CDR3 length is 15 residues. V lost 7 bases and J 1 base, leaving 14 bases between the germline ends. Germline CDR1 reads LNHDA; CDR2 reads SQIVND (reference sequence). As DNA, the CDR3 is TGTGCCAGTATGGCGCAGGAAGGGGCCAAAAACATTCAGTACTTC. Translation: CASMAQEGAKNIQYF.

V usage is TRBV5-1 and J usage is TRBJ2-5; TRBD1 matches at 11 bases. V dropped 4 bases and J dropped 4; count of bases not matched to a gene: 6. The germline V gene has CDR1 SGHRS and CDR2 YFSETQ. The CDR3 runs to 15 residues. CDR3 residues: CASSGTGGERETQYF. CDR3 nucleotides: TGCGCCAGCAGCGGGACAGGGGGAGAGAGAGAGACCCAGTACTTC.

V is TRBV7-9 and J is TRBJ2-1; D uncertain. Per the germline V gene, CDR1 is SEHNR and CDR2 is FQNEAQ (reference sequence). V lost 0 bases and J lost 8, with 14 bases in between. The CDR3 length is 15 residues. The CDR3 reads CASSLARSGLHEQFF. The CDR3 DNA reads TGTGCCAGCAGCTTAGCCCGATCAGGCTTGCATGAGCAGTTCTTC.

V usage is TRBV7-2 and J usage is TRBJ2-5; 7 nucleotides match TRBD2. CDR1 SGHTA and CDR2 FQGNSA come from the germline V gene. V was clipped by 4 bases and J by 5 bases; unmatched bases: 10. The CDR3 loop spans 15 amino acids. CDR3 sequence reads: CASSSYLRGGETQYF. In nucleotides, the CDR3 is TGTGCCAGCAGCTCCTACCTCCGGGGAGGGGAGACCCAGTACTTC.

The genes are TRBV5-1 and TRBJ1-3, with a tentative D call TRBD1 (6 bases). CDR3 length equals 16 residues. Between the trimmed V and J ends, which lost 3 bases and 2 bases, there was a span of 15 bases. The germline V gene has CDR1 SGHRS and CDR2 YFSETQ. CDR3 DNA: TGCGCCAGCAGCTCGGGACATCCCGATACTGGAAACACCATATATTTT. Translation gives CASSSGHPDTGNTIYF.

V is TRBV19 and J is TRBJ2-5; D perhaps matches TRBD2 (5 bases). CDR1 and CDR2 from the germline V gene are LNHDA and SQIVND (reference sequence). Between the trimmed V and J ends, which lost 5 bases and 2 bases, there was a span of 18 bases. This CDR3 region has 16 residues. The DNA for the CDR3 is TGTGCCAGTAGTCCTGGAAGCGGTGCGCCTCAAGAGACCCAGTACTTC. This sequence encodes CASSPGSGAPQETQYF.

This chain connects TRBV5-4 to TRBJ1-5; D might be TRBD1 (6 bases). This CDR3 is built from 15 residues. Germline V gene lookup returns CDR1 SGHNT and CDR2 YYREEE (reference sequence). Trimming stripped 0 bases from V and 7 bases from J, with 14 bases between. This CDR3 is CASSLAPGAEQPQHF. CDR3 nucleotide sequence: TGTGCCAGCAGCTTGGCGCCAGGGGCAGAGCAGCCCCAGCATTTT.

The gene calls are TRBV7-2 and TRBJ2-3; no reliable D call. V was pared by 5 bases and J by 0 bases, with 6 bases between. The CDR3 has 13 residues. Germline loops: CDR1 SGHTA, CDR2 FQGNSA. CDR3 sequence (DNA): TGTGCCAGCAGCACATTTAGCACAGATACGCAGTATTTT. It codes for CASSTFSTDTQYF. The full variable domain, with the rest looked up from reference TRBV7-2 and TRBJ2-3, is GAGVSQSPSNKVTEKGKDVELRCDPISGHTALYWYRQSLGQGLEFLIYFQGNSAPDKSGLPSDRFSAERTGGSVSTLTIQRTQQEDSAVYLCASSTFSTDTQYFGPGTRLTVL.

The chain carries TRBV3-1 (or the pseudogene TRBV3-2) and TRBJ2-1; 7 nucleotides match TRBD1. The trim removed 4 bases at V and 0 bases at J, leaving 9 bases unmatched. This CDR3 has 17 residues. CDR1 is LGHDT and CDR2 is YNNKEL in the germline V gene (reference sequence). The CDR3 nucleotides are TGTGCCAGCAGCCTAGACCCCGGGACAGTCTCCTACAATGAGCAGTTCTTC. Translation gives CASSLDPGTVSYNEQFF.

The CDR3 DNA follows: TGCGCCAGCAGCTTGGTCACGGGGAACTCTGGAAACACCATATATTTT. Amino acids: CASSLVTGNSGNTIYF. The genes are TRBV5-1 and TRBJ1-3; D ambiguous. V lost 0 bases, J lost 0 bases, and 10 bases lay in between. The CDR3 runs to 16 residues. Germline CDR1 and CDR2: SGHRS and YFSETQ.

The chain employs TRBV5-4 and TRBJ2-2; D not certain. Germline loops: CDR1 SGHNT, CDR2 YYREEE (reference sequence). V shed 1 base and J shed 0 bases, with 10 bases lying between them. The length of the CDR3 is 16 residues. CDR3 in amino acids: CASSLKAGANTGELFF. The CDR3 nucleotides read TGTGCCAGCAGCTTGAAGGCAGGAGCGAACACCGGGGAGCTGTTTTTT.

This rearrangement joins TRBV7-6 to TRBJ1-4, with D uncertain. The V gene lost 4 bases and the J gene lost 8 bases, with 11 bases spanning the gap. This CDR3 comprises 13 residues. CDR1 and CDR2 from the germline V gene are SGHVS and FNYEAQ. CDR3 sequence: CASSSGLEEKLFF. The DNA of the CDR3 is TGTGCCAGCAGCTCCGGGTTGGAGGAAAAACTGTTTTTT.

This clone was seen more than once but under ten times. The J gene is TRBJ2-1, the V gene TRBV21-1; the table's D call, TRBD2, was not checked against the DNA. TRBV21-1 is a pseudogene locus. The CDR3 length is 17 residues. CDR3 nucleotides: TGTGCCAGCAGCAATTCGCGGGACGGGAGCTCCTACAATGAGCAGTTCTTC. Translating gives CASSNSRDGSSYNEQFF.

The chain recombines TRBV5-1 with TRBJ2-1; D call uncertain. V lost 0 bases to trimming and J lost 0 bases, with 7 bases between them. There are 15 residues in the CDR3. Germline lookup yields CDR1 SGHRS and CDR2 YFSETQ. The CDR3 is CASSLGSPSYNEQFF. CDR3 sequence (DNA): TGCGCCAGCAGCTTGGGGTCTCCCTCCTACAATGAGCAGTTCTTC.

The chain recombines TRBV2 with TRBJ2-3; D not certain. Germline CDR1 reads SNHLY; CDR2 reads FYNNEI. Deletions cut 2 bases from V and 5 bases from J, with 23 bases between. The CDR3 consists of 18 residues. CDR3 residues: CASSETVGQMRLGDTQYF. CDR3 nucleotides: TGTGCCAGCAGTGAAACAGTTGGTCAGATGAGATTGGGAGATACGCAGTATTTT.

The chain carries TRBV18 and TRBJ1-1; 8 bases are shared with TRBD1. CDR1 is KGHSH, CDR2 LQKENI, per germline. With 3 bases clipped from V and 1 base from J, the junction kept 4 bases outside the gene matches. The CDR3 contains 15 residues. The chain's CDR3 is CASSPQGASNTEAFF. The CDR3 DNA sequence: TGTGCCAGCTCACCCCAGGGGGCTTCGAACACTGAAGCTTTCTTT.